This TCR beta chain was sequenced for a study of shared clonotypes between healthy human individuals. The wider study: Three plates each covered CD4 naive and memory; CD8 naive two, CD8 memory one.

Remarks on this clone: What it binds is not known. Other DNA sequences within the sample encode an identical CDR3.

The CDR3 spans 11 residues. Looked up from germline, CDR1 is KGHSH and CDR2 is LQKENI. The germline V and J ends were trimmed by 2 bases and 5 bases, with 4 bases remaining between them. Findings and limits, study-wide: Non-shared clonotypes had lower generation probabilities than clonotypes shared by all four sorted-subset donors.

The study ran the assay at deep level. The authors' processing: ImmunoSEQ output held junction-only sequences without quality scores, so filtering differed. Only in-frame clones appear in the TCRdb table, and some are missing; sequencing was by immunoSEQ multiplex PCR. The D gene and trimming were derived from the DNA, and the V and J assignments and clone size from that table. The table records under 2.5 million clones, 85% to 95% of them present only once. V gene TRBV18 combines with J gene TRBJ2-7; D call uncertain. The clonotype comes from a man between 18 and 35 years old in good health. Some clones in this sample may be carry-over from other donors' samples. Sequenced material: naive CD4+ T cells from PBMCs. Subset: CD45RA+ positively selected. The CDR3 loop is CASSPSHEQYF. The CDR3 coding sequence is TGTGCCAGCTCACCAAGCCACGAGCAGTACTTC.